Here is one TCR beta chain with its context. The data are from a study of cytomegalovirus exposure and HLA in healthy donors. Researchers ran the PCR with 60 Vbeta and 13 Jbeta primers. TCRdb keeps only in-frame clones here, not all; method: immunoSEQ multiplex PCR. The repertoire has about 150,000 clones, approximately 80% of them found once; the top ten carry approximately 3%. The material sequenced was PBMCs. The clonotype was recovered from a male donor in good health and CMV-seronegative.

As DNA, the CDR3 is TGTGCCTGGAGGCGGACGGGGGAGGGGACTGAAGCTTTCTTT. Protein sequence: CAWRRTGEGTEAFF. The chain recombines TRBV30 with TRBJ1-1; tentatively, D is TRBD1 (5 bases). The CDR3 sequence is 14 residues long. Trimming pared 3 bases from V and 5 bases from J, leaving 16 bases between. Germline loops: CDR1 GTSNPN, CDR2 SVGIG (reference sequence). Looking up the rest from reference TRBV30 and TRBJ1-1 gives the full variable domain: SQTIHQWPATLVQPVGSPLSLECTVEGTSNPNLYWYRQAAGRGLQLLFYSVGIGQISSEVPQNLSASRPQDRQFILSSKKLLLSDSGFYLCAWRRTGEGTEAFFGQGTRLTVV.